The entry below gives a single TCR beta chain sequence along with its context. This entry is derived from a study of T cell changes during pregnancy in multiple sclerosis. Germline V gives CDR1 MDHEN, CDR2 SYDVKM. V lost 5 bases and J lost 4; bases outside the gene matches: 4. The CDR3 covers 14 residues. Sequencing was performed with immunoSEQ multiplex PCR; in TCRdb, only in-frame clones are kept and a portion is missing. The table lists 55,000 to 70,000 clones, about 92% of them singletons. Sequencing was performed on CD8+ T cells from peripheral blood mononuclear cells, taken in the third trimester of pregnancy. The TCR was taken from a female donor in good health, enrolled as a control in a pregnancy study. This chain uses TRBV28 with TRBJ1-4; 7 nucleotides line up with TRBD1. The CDR3 DNA sequence: TGTGCCAGCAGTGAGGGACAGATTAATGAAAAACTGTTTTTT. Residues: CASSEGQINEKLFF. Variable domain in full (rest from reference TRBV28 and TRBJ1-4): DVKVTQSSRYLVKRTGEKVFLECVQDMDHENMFWYRQDPGLGLRLIYFSYDVKMKEKGDIPEGYSVSREKKERFSLILESASTNQTSMYLCASSEGQINEKLFFGSGTQLSVL.